The 21 T cell receptor beta chains presented below share a single source sample, sequenced in a study of blood T cell repertoires in COVID-19. TCRdb's table, derived via immunoSEQ multiplex PCR, lists solely in-frame clones and lacks some. The sample lists 250,000 or so clones, around 88% occurring once. The sequenced sample consisted of peripheral blood. The receptor source for this set is a woman aged 25-40 years with COVID-19, enrolled during active disease.

The chain combines TRBV6-6 with TRBJ1-6; perhaps TRBD1 as D (5 bases). Germline V lookup: CDR1 MNHNY, CDR2 SVGAGI (reference sequence). The CDR3 covers 15 residues. V was pared by 5 bases and J by 6 bases, with 14 bases between. Written as DNA, the CDR3 is TGTGCCAGCAGTCGCCAGGGCGGTCTTAATTCACCCCTCCACTTT. Protein sequence: CASSRQGGLNSPLHF.

V usage is TRBV10-1 and J usage is TRBJ1-1, with a possible D match to TRBD1 (5 bases). This CDR3 region has 13 residues. Per the germline V gene, CDR1 is WNHNN and CDR2 is SYGVQD (reference sequence). V lost 5 bases to trimming and J lost 4 bases, with 11 bases between them. The CDR3 protein is CASSPRVATEAFF. The CDR3 DNA reads TGCGCCAGCAGTCCCAGGGTTGCCACTGAAGCTTTCTTT.

The rearrangement joins TRBV27 to TRBJ1-1, with TRBD1 matching over 9 bases. V lost 3 bases to trimming and J lost 1 base; unmatched junction nucleotides: 9. From germline, CDR1 is MNHEY and CDR2 SMNVEV (reference sequence). The CDR3 has 17 residues. The chain's CDR3 is CASSFYGQGTANTEAFF. Here the CDR3 DNA reads TGTGCCAGCAGTTTCTACGGACAGGGGACGGCGAACACTGAAGCTTTCTTT.

V is TRBV6-4 and J is TRBJ1-2; a possible D gene is TRBD1 (5 bases). V lost 6 bases and J 4 bases, leaving 12 bases between the germline ends. Germline V gives CDR1 MRHNA, CDR2 SNTAGT. The CDR3 extends over 13 amino acids. The CDR3 nucleotides are TGTGCCAGCAGGAATACAGGTTCCTATGGCTACACCTTC. It specifies CASRNTGSYGYTF.

In nucleotides, the CDR3 is TGTGCCAGCAGTCTCGACTGGTCTCGGGAGCAGTACGTC. Translation gives CASSLDWSREQYV. This chain links TRBV7-2 with TRBJ2-7; no clear D. Trimming left V 6 bases short and J 7 bases short, with 16 bases between. This CDR3 has 13 amino acids. Germline V gene sequence: CDR1 SGHTA, CDR2 FQGNSA.

V and J are TRBV5-4 and TRBJ2-1; no reliable D call. Between the trimmed V and J ends, which lost 6 bases and 4 bases, there was a span of 14 bases. This CDR3 has 14 residues. CDR1 SGHNT and CDR2 YYREEE come from the germline V gene (reference sequence). The CDR3 DNA reads as TGTGCCAGCACCCGAGGTCAGTCTTACAATGAGCAGTTCTTC. It codes for CASTRGQSYNEQFF.

The V gene is TRBV28, the J gene TRBJ1-2, with 7 bases matching TRBD1. Trimming removed 7 bases from V and 3 bases from J; junction bases left unmatched: 11. Germline loops: CDR1 MDHEN, CDR2 SYDVKM. The CDR3 loop spans 15 amino acids. For the CDR3, the DNA is TGTGCCAGCAACCTGCGGGACAGCAATTACTATGGCTACACCTTC. Translated, it gives CASNLRDSNYYGYTF.

This clone was picked up a small number of times. V is TRBV10-1 and J is TRBJ2-7; 11 bases agree with TRBD2. Germline V gene sequence: CDR1 WNHNN, CDR2 SYGVQD (reference sequence). The CDR3 extends over 15 amino acids. V was pared by 5 bases and J by 4 bases, with 7 bases of the junction left unmatched. The CDR3, as DNA: TGCGCCAGCAGTAAGACTAGCGGGGATCCGTACGAGCAGTACTTC. It translates to CASSKTSGDPYEQYF.

The genes are TRBV10-2 and TRBJ2-7; 10 nucleotides match TRBD2. In germline, CDR1 is WSHSY, CDR2 SAAADI. The CDR3 runs 14 residues. V was clipped by 6 bases and J by 2 bases; unmatched bases: 4. DNA for the CDR3: TGCGCCAGCAGCCAAAGCGGGGGGGCCTACGAGCAGTACTTC. It is translated as CASSQSGGAYEQYF.

The gene calls are TRBV19 and TRBJ1-1, with 9 bases identical to TRBD1. V trimming: 10 bases; J trimming: 4 bases; junction bases outside the gene matches: 13. The CDR3 is made up of 15 amino acids. CDR1 is LNHDA and CDR2 is SQIVND in the germline V gene (reference sequence). The CDR3 here is CATKPGQGVGTEAFF. In DNA, the CDR3 is TGTGCCACTAAACCGGGACAGGGAGTGGGCACTGAAGCTTTCTTT.

The chain combines TRBV13 with TRBJ2-1; a weak D match, TRBD1 (6 bases). Trimming stripped 0 bases from V and 8 bases from J, with 11 bases between. Germline CDR1 and CDR2: PRHDT and FYEKMQ (reference sequence). The CDR3 spans 14 residues. The CDR3 nucleotides read TGTGCCAGCAGCTTAGGCAGGGGTGTGGATGAGCAGTTCTTC. It codes for CASSLGRGVDEQFF.

The V gene is TRBV7-9, the J gene TRBJ1-6, with 7 bases matching TRBD1. Germline-derived CDR1 and CDR2 are SEHNR and FQNEAQ (reference sequence). CDR3 length: 17 residues. Trimming took 6 bases from V and 0 from J; bases not matched to a gene: 8. CDR3 nucleotide sequence: TGTGCCAGCAGGGACAGGTTTTTAAGCTCCTATAATTCACCCCTCCACTTT. Protein product: CASRDRFLSSYNSPLHF.

V is TRBV30 and J is TRBJ1-1, with 7 bases fitting TRBD1. The CDR3 is made up of 16 amino acids. CDR1 is GTSNPN and CDR2 is SVGIG in the germline V gene (reference sequence). The J segment lost 4 bases and the V segment lost 7 bases, leaving 18 bases of the junction unmatched. CDR3 sequence reads: CALDRATRQVGTEAFF. The CDR3, as DNA: TGTGCCTTAGACAGGGCCACGCGGCAGGTGGGCACTGAAGCTTTCTTT.

V is TRBV10-1 and J is TRBJ1-2; 7 positions agree with TRBD1. Germline V lookup: CDR1 WNHNN, CDR2 SYGVQD (reference sequence). The trim removed 7 bases at V and 0 bases at J, leaving 8 bases unmatched. The CDR3 extends over 15 amino acids. The CDR3 sequence: CASTRGGTANYGYTF. The CDR3, as DNA: TGCGCCAGCACCCGAGGAGGGACAGCTAACTATGGCTACACCTTC.

This sequence joins TRBV7-2 and TRBJ1-3; D perhaps matches TRBD1 (5 bases). Trimming left V 5 bases short and J 0 bases short, with 11 bases between. The CDR3 extends over 15 amino acids. Germline CDR1 is SGHTA and CDR2 is FQGNSA. The CDR3 DNA is TGTGCCAGCAGCCTCACAGGCATCTCTGGAAACACCATATATTTT. This sequence encodes CASSLTGISGNTIYF.

This chain links TRBV6-6 with TRBJ2-1; TRBD2 matches 10 bases. Germline CDR1 reads MNHNY; CDR2 reads SVGAGI (reference sequence). V lost 5 bases and J lost 9; bases outside the gene matches: 13. The CDR3 extends over 16 amino acids. CDR3 sequence reads: CASSNRGASGRSEQFF. In DNA, the CDR3 is TGTGCCAGCAGTAACCGCGGGGCTAGCGGGAGATCTGAGCAGTTCTTC.

This chain uses TRBV25-1 with TRBJ2-7; TRBD1 agrees at 9 bases. V lost 8 bases to trimming and J lost 0 bases; unmatched junction nucleotides: 2. Germline CDR1 reads MGHDK; CDR2 reads SYGVNS. This CDR3 comprises 13 residues. This CDR3 is CASRDRASYEQYF. The CDR3 region has the DNA TGTGCCAGCCGGGACAGGGCCTCCTACGAGCAGTACTTC.

The chain combines TRBV6-2 or TRBV6-3 with TRBJ1-5; D gene uncertain. V was pared by 3 bases and J by 3 bases, with 18 bases between. The CDR3 length is 17 residues. Germline V gene lookup returns CDR1 MNHEY and CDR2 SVGEGT. The CDR3, as DNA: TGTGCCAGCAGTTATATCCCGCGGGCAGCGCACAATCAGCCCCAGCATTTT. Residues: CASSYIPRAAHNQPQHF.

As regards this clone: Other DNA variants within this sample encode the same CDR3. The chain combines TRBV6-2 or TRBV6-3 with TRBJ1-2; no clear D. V lost 5 bases to trimming and J lost 0 bases, with 4 bases between them. The CDR3 is 12 residues long. CDR1 is MNHEY, CDR2 SVGEGT, per germline. CDR3 sequence: CASSTANYGYTF. The DNA of the CDR3 is TGTGCCAGCAGTACAGCTAACTATGGCTACACCTTC.

The CDR3 spells CASTHGEVETGGGYGYTF. CDR3 bases: TGTGCCAGCACCCACGGAGAGGTCGAGACAGGGGGCGGCTATGGCTACACCTTC. This rearrangement joins TRBV7-2 to TRBJ1-2, with 10 bases identical to TRBD1. The V and J ends lost 7 bases and 4 bases, in that order; junction bases with no gene match: 18. This CDR3 has 18 amino acids. The V gene's germline CDR1 is SGHTA and CDR2 FQGNSA.

The chain's CDR3 is CASSTRGRQGDYGYTF. The CDR3 nucleotides are TGTGCCAGCAGTACCCGGGGTCGACAGGGGGACTATGGCTACACCTTC. J is TRBJ1-2 and V is TRBV27, with TRBD1 matching 9 bases. V lost 5 bases and J lost 3; bases outside the gene matches: 10. This CDR3 contains 16 residues. CDR1 MNHEY and CDR2 SMNVEV come from the germline V gene (reference sequence).